This TCR beta chain stems from a study of blood T cell repertoires in COVID-19. J gave up 0 bases and V 0 bases, and 9 bases lay outside the gene matches. CDR1 and CDR2 from the germline V gene are LNHDA and SQIVND (reference sequence). This CDR3 is 18 amino acids long. Assignments of participants to cohorts depended upon their own reported clinical history. Individuals in the exposed group had encountered a COVID-19 case within 2 weeks preceding study entry. Measured with immunoSEQ multiplex PCR; TCRdb has only the in-frame clones, and not every one. The sample shows some 320,000 clones, 85% to 90% of them seen only once.

The chain is built from TRBV19 and TRBJ1-1; 8 positions match TRBD1. Sequencing was carried out using PBMCs or T cells enriched from blood (not recorded which). This TCR derives from a woman between 45 and 65 years old who had been exposed to COVID-19. CDR3 in amino acids: CASSIDAGWGQVNTEAFF. In nucleotides, the CDR3 is TGTGCCAGTAGTATAGATGCGGGTTGGGGACAGGTGAACACTGAAGCTTTCTTT.